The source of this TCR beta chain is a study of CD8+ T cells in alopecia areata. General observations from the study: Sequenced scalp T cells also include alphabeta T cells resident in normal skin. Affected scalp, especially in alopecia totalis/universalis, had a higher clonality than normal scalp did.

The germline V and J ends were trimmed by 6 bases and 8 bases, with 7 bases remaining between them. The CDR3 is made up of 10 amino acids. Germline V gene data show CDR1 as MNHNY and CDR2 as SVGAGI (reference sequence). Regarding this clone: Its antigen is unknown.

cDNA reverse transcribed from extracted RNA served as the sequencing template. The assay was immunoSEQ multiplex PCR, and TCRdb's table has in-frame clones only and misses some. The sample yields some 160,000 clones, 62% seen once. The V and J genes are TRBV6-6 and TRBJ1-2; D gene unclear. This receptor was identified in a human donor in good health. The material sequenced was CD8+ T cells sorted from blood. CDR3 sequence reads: CASRSPGYTF. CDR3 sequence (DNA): TGTGCCAGCAGATCGCCCGGCTACACCTTC.